These 30 T cell receptor beta chains share one sample of origin, sequenced in a study of CD8 T cells in Susac syndrome. The authors reverse transcribed roughly 0.5 to 1 ug RNA with random hexamers. TCRdb reanalysed the immunoSEQ multiplex PCR reads using MiXCR and keeps one entry per CDR3 protein. The data hold 160,000 or so distinct CDR3 sequences, with about 90% observed a single time. Material: CD4+ T cells from PBMCs. The origin of the receptors is a human donor in good health.

The chain is built from TRBV18 and TRBJ1-5, with D perhaps matching TRBD1 (5 bases). Germline CDR1 reads KGHSH; CDR2 reads LQKENI. This CDR3 is built from 14 residues. V gave up 6 bases and J gave up 5 bases, with 14 bases separating them. In DNA form, the CDR3 reads TGTGCCAGCTCTTACACAGGCTCGGATCAGCCCCAGCATTTT. This translates into CASSYTGSDQPQHF.

The chain carries TRBV12-3 or TRBV12-4 and TRBJ1-1, with 8 bases that match TRBD1. Losses at the gene ends were 3 bases for V and 5 bases for J; bases not matched to a gene: 11. This CDR3 comprises 16 residues. The CDR3: CASSFPARGRGTEAFF. Here the CDR3 DNA reads TGTGCCAGCAGTTTTCCCGCCAGGGGGCGCGGGACTGAAGCTTTCTTT.

V usage is TRBV12-3 or TRBV12-4 and J usage is TRBJ2-7, with D possibly being TRBD2 (5 bases). The V and J ends lost 3 bases and 5 bases respectively, with 14 bases between them. The CDR3 has 14 amino acids. DNA for the CDR3: TGTGCCAGCAGTTTTTCGTCGGGGTTTGACGAGCAGTACTTC. It is translated as CASSFSSGFDEQYF.

The genes are TRBV6-2 or TRBV6-3 and TRBJ2-1; 7 bases align to TRBD1. The CDR3 runs to 14 residues. Germline V gene data show CDR1 as MNHEY and CDR2 as SVGEGT. With V trimmed by 6 bases and J by 6 bases, 8 bases remained unmatched. CDR3 DNA sequence: TGTGCCAGCAGAAACAGGGGAAGGAGCAATGAGCAGTTCTTC. Its translation: CASRNRGRSNEQFF.

This sequence joins TRBV5-1 and TRBJ2-5, with 12 bases identical to TRBD1. Looked up from germline, CDR1 is SGHRS and CDR2 is YFSETQ. The CDR3 has 17 residues. J lost 4 bases, V lost 4 bases, and 11 bases had no gene match. The CDR3, as DNA: TGCGCCAGCAGCACGGCCGGGACAGGGGGCGCGGGAGAGACCCAGTACTTC. Amino acid sequence: CASSTAGTGGAGETQYF.

This clonotype was seen once. The chain uses TRBV12-3 or TRBV12-4 and TRBJ2-1; D unresolved. The CDR3 totals 12 residues. Trimming took off 4 bases at V and 6 bases at J, with 7 bases between the two ends. CDR3 DNA: TGTGCCAGCAGTTACCCCGGCAATGAGCAGTTCTTC. It specifies CASSYPGNEQFF.

This clonotype was observed a single time. The V call is TRBV5-1, the J call TRBJ1-2; D remains ambiguous. The ends were cut back, 4 bases at V and 1 base at J, with 14 bases in the middle. Per germline, CDR1 SGHRS and CDR2 YFSETQ. The CDR3 length is 15 residues. CDR3 in DNA: TGCGCCAGCAGCCCTCAGGCCCATCTTAACTATGGCTACACCTTC. Encoded protein: CASSPQAHLNYGYTF.

The sample holds a few counts of this clonotype. The chain has TRBV6-5 and TRBJ1-1, with 7 bases fitting TRBD1. The CDR3 has 13 residues. The germline CDR1 and CDR2 sequences are MNHEY and SVGAGI. Trimming took 6 bases from V and 10 from J; bases not matched to a gene: 11. CDR3 nucleotides: TGTGCCAGCAGCCTCGACAGGGCTTCACCAGCTTTCTTT. Residues: CASSLDRASPAFF.

This clonotype has a single count. This chain uses TRBV3-1 with TRBJ1-3, with 7 nucleotides matching TRBD1. Germline CDR1 reads LGHDT; CDR2 reads YNNKEL (reference sequence). The CDR3 runs to 16 residues. The J segment lost 2 bases and the V segment lost 0 bases, leaving 4 bases of the junction unmatched. The chain's CDR3 is CASSQDRGTAGNTIYF. CDR3 nucleotides: TGTGCCAGCAGCCAAGATAGGGGGACAGCTGGAAACACCATATATTTT.

This clonotype was detected once. V and J are TRBV6-2 or TRBV6-3 and TRBJ1-5, with no clear D. Germline CDR1 and CDR2: MNHEY and SVGEGT. This CDR3 region has 13 residues. Deletions cut 6 bases from V and 2 bases from J, with 8 bases between. In DNA, the CDR3 is TGTGCCAGCAGAACGGACGGCAATCAGCCCCAGCATTTT. The encoded protein is CASRTDGNQPQHF.

The chain links TRBV5-4 to TRBJ1-2, with TRBD1 matching over 10 bases. The germline gives CDR1 SGHNT, CDR2 YYREEE (reference sequence). CDR3 length equals 15 residues. After removal of 0 bases from V and 8 bases from J, the junction contained 7 bases not matched to a gene. Here the CDR3 reads CASSLAPGQGSGYTF. CDR3 bases: TGTGCCAGCAGCTTGGCCCCGGGACAGGGGAGCGGCTACACCTTC. Supplemented by reference TRBV5-4 and TRBJ1-2, the full variable domain reads ETGVTQSPTHLIKTRGQQVTLRCSSQSGHNTVSWYQQALGQGPQFIFQYYREEENGRGNFPPRFSGLQFPNYSSELNVNALELDDSALYLCASSLAPGQGSGYTFGSGTRLTVV.

The J gene is TRBJ1-2, the V gene TRBV20-1; a possible D gene is TRBD1 (6 bases). The V and J ends lost 6 bases and 4 bases respectively, with 12 bases between them. CDR1 and CDR2 from the germline V gene are DFQATT and SNEGSKA (reference sequence). The CDR3 length is 12 residues. The CDR3 loop reads CSAPTRGYGYTF. The CDR3 nucleotides read TGCAGTGCCCCGACCAGGGGCTATGGCTACACCTTC.

The chain combines TRBV7-9 with TRBJ1-6; D is undetermined. The CDR3 consists of 14 residues. V was clipped by 5 bases and J by 7 bases, with 12 bases between them. Per the germline V gene, CDR1 is SEHNR and CDR2 is FQNEAQ (reference sequence). The CDR3: CASSPRPGNSPLHF. The CDR3 nucleotides are TGTGCCAGCAGCCCTAGACCGGGGAATTCACCCCTCCACTTT.

The chain has TRBV20-1 and TRBJ2-7; no firm D call. The V end was cut by 6 bases, the J end by 2 bases, with 8 bases between. Germline-derived CDR1 and CDR2 are DFQATT and SNEGSKA (reference sequence). This CDR3 spans 11 amino acids. The CDR3: CSAPHPYEQYF. DNA of the CDR3: TGCAGTGCCCCGCACCCCTACGAGCAGTACTTC.

The V call is TRBV6-2 or TRBV6-3, the J call TRBJ1-5; D remains ambiguous. CDR1 and CDR2 (germline): MNHEY, SVGEGT. The CDR3 loop spans 17 amino acids. V was pared by 7 bases and J by 1 base, with 20 bases between. The CDR3 spells CASTTPRPLWSNQPQHF. The CDR3 region has the DNA TGTGCCAGCACCACACCTCGCCCCCTGTGGAGCAATCAGCCCCAGCATTTT.

The V call is TRBV7-9, the J call TRBJ1-3; D unclear. V was shortened by 2 bases and J by 0 bases, with 8 bases between the two germline ends. Germline CDR1 SEHNR, CDR2 FQNEAQ (reference sequence). This CDR3 region has 15 residues. The CDR3 region is CASSLTGFSGNTIYF. In DNA, the CDR3 is TGTGCCAGCAGCTTAACCGGGTTCTCTGGAAACACCATATATTTT.

V and J are TRBV3-1 and TRBJ2-5, with TRBD2 matching over 15 bases. The CDR3 consists of 16 residues. The V gene end was trimmed by 1 base and the J gene end by 5 bases; junction bases not matched to a gene: 2. Germline CDR1 and CDR2: LGHDT and YNNKEL (reference sequence). The CDR3, as DNA: TGTGCCAGCAGCCAAGGGACTAGCGGGAGGGGGGAGACCCAGTACTTC. Its translation is CASSQGTSGRGETQYF.

The chain recombines TRBV4-1 with TRBJ2-5; TRBD1 is a possible D gene (6 bases). V shed 5 bases and J shed 5 bases, with 15 bases lying between them. Germline V gives CDR1 MGHRA, CDR2 YSYEKL. The CDR3 is 14 residues long. The CDR3 DNA reads TGCGCCAGCAGCTCGCTACAGGGACCGGAGACCCAGTACTTC. This codes for CASSSLQGPETQYF.

This clonotype was picked up a small number of times. This sequence joins TRBV7-2 and TRBJ2-6; no reliable D call. Trimming left V 2 bases short and J 2 bases short, with 4 bases between. The CDR3 contains 14 residues. Germline values: CDR1 SGHTA, CDR2 FQGNSA. The CDR3 spells CASSLIPGANVLTF. The CDR3 DNA reads TGTGCCAGCAGCTTAATCCCTGGGGCCAACGTCCTGACTTTC. Based on the CDR3 plus reference TRBV7-2 and TRBJ2-6, the full variable domain is GAGVSQSPSNKVTEKGKDVELRCDPISGHTALYWYRQSLGQGLEFLIYFQGNSAPDKSGLPSDRFSAERTGGSVSTLTIQRTQQEDSAVYLCASSLIPGANVLTFGAGSRLTVL.

The chain has TRBV3-1 and TRBJ2-2, with 8 bases lining up with TRBD2. Unmatched junction bases numbered 3, after V lost 4 bases and J lost 5 bases. CDR1 LGHDT and CDR2 YNNKEL come from the germline V gene (reference sequence). The length of the CDR3 is 14 residues. In DNA, the CDR3 is TGTGCCAGCAGCCTTAGCGGGGCTACCGGGGAGCTGTTTTTT. Its protein is CASSLSGATGELFF.

CDR3 in DNA: TGTGCCAGCAAGGTAGCAGGACTCCACAGCTCCTACAATGAGCAGTTCTTC. Its translation is CASKVAGLHSSYNEQFF. This chain joins TRBV6-1 and TRBJ2-1; a weak D match, TRBD2 (5 bases). Trimming left V 7 bases short and J 0 bases short, with 19 bases between. Germline assignment: CDR1 MNHNS and CDR2 SASEGT. The CDR3 is made up of 17 amino acids.

The CDR3 spells CATSGPSSTNEKLFF. CDR3 sequence (DNA): TGTGCCACCTCAGGACCTTCTTCAACTAATGAAAAACTGTTTTTT. The chain links TRBV6-5 to TRBJ1-4; no clear D gene. The CDR3 sequence is 15 residues long. V was clipped by 10 bases and J by 0 bases, with 15 bases between them. Germline assignment: CDR1 MNHEY and CDR2 SVGAGI.

This rearrangement joins TRBV19 to TRBJ2-7; D could derive from TRBD1 or TRBD2 (5 bases each). This CDR3 has 12 residues. Germline values: CDR1 LNHDA, CDR2 SQIVND (reference sequence). The V end was cut by 4 bases, the J end by 6 bases, with 10 bases between. For the CDR3, the DNA is TGTGCCAGTAGTACGGGGACGAGCGAGCAGTACTTC. Encoded protein: CASSTGTSEQYF.

The chain is built from TRBV30 and TRBJ2-3; 7 nucleotides agree with TRBD2. The CDR3 loop spans 16 amino acids. J was trimmed by 2 bases and V by 0 bases; bases with no gene match: 8. Germline CDR1 and CDR2: GTSNPN and SVGIG (reference sequence). CDR3 region: CAWSVGLAVLTDTQYF. The CDR3 DNA reads TGTGCCTGGAGTGTAGGTCTAGCGGTCCTCACAGATACGCAGTATTTT.

V gene TRBV29-1 combines with J gene TRBJ1-1, with D possibly being TRBD1 (6 bases). Germline values: CDR1 SQVTM, CDR2 ANQGSEA. The CDR3 runs to 14 residues. V lost 5 bases and J lost 4, with 17 bases in between. CDR3 DNA sequence: TGCAGCGTTTTTAACAGGGTGTCGGTCACTGAAGCTTTCTTT. It encodes CSVFNRVSVTEAFF. The full variable domain, its missing parts supplied by reference TRBV29-1 and TRBJ1-1, is SAVISQKPSRDICQRGTSLTIQCQVDSQVTMMFWYRQQPGQSLTLIATANQGSEATYESGFVIDKFPISRPNLTFSTLTVSNMSPEDSSIYLCSVFNRVSVTEAFFGQGTRLTVV.

This chain links TRBV5-8 with TRBJ2-6; D may be TRBD1 (6 bases). V lost 7 bases and J 1 base, leaving 12 bases between the germline ends. The CDR3 consists of 15 residues. Germline V CDR1 and CDR2: SGHTS, YDEGEE. The CDR3 is CASGGHWSGANVLTF. In nucleotides, the CDR3 is TGTGCCAGCGGGGGACATTGGTCTGGGGCCAACGTCCTGACTTTC.

V is TRBV20-1 and J is TRBJ2-7; 9 bases are a match to TRBD1. V shed 5 bases and J 6 bases; nucleotides not matched to a gene: 8. This CDR3 region has 13 residues. The germline gives CDR1 DFQATT, CDR2 SNEGSKA (reference sequence). CDR3 sequence: CSAPGTGSPEQYF. The CDR3 DNA reads as TGCAGTGCTCCCGGGACAGGGAGTCCCGAGCAGTACTTC.

CDR3 sequence reads: CAWSFWRGVLRETQYF. CDR3 in DNA: TGTGCCTGGAGTTTCTGGCGGGGAGTCTTAAGAGAGACCCAGTACTTC. The chain employs TRBV30 and TRBJ2-5; perhaps TRBD2 as D (6 bases). The CDR3 consists of 16 residues. In germline, CDR1 is GTSNPN, CDR2 SVGIG (reference sequence). Trimming pared 2 bases from V and 4 bases from J, leaving 20 bases between. The full variable domain, completed using reference TRBV30 and TRBJ2-5, is SQTIHQWPATLVQPVGSPLSLECTVEGTSNPNLYWYRQAAGRGLQLLFYSVGIGQISSEVPQNLSASRPQDRQFILSSKKLLLSDSGFYLCAWSFWRGVLRETQYFGPGTRLLVL.

The genes are TRBV6-5 and TRBJ1-1; D unresolved. In germline, CDR1 is MNHEY, CDR2 SVGAGI. V lost 6 bases to trimming and J lost 4 bases, with 15 bases between them. CDR3 length: 14 amino acids. CDR3 sequence (DNA): TGTGCCAGCAGGACCCGGATGGGCGTCACTGAAGCTTTCTTT. Protein sequence: CASRTRMGVTEAFF.

J is TRBJ2-2 and V is TRBV5-1; no definite D call. The CDR3 covers 13 residues. V was shortened by 4 bases and J by 6 bases, with 10 bases between the two germline ends. CDR1 is SGHRS and CDR2 is YFSETQ in the germline V gene. DNA for the CDR3: TGCGCCAGCAGCCTCGGGCCGGCCGGGGAGCTGTTTTTT. Translated, it gives CASSLGPAGELFF.